The TCR beta chain described here comes from a study of blood T cells in healthy people across ages. CDR3 length: 15 amino acids. After removal of 1 base from V and 6 bases from J, the junction contained 4 bases not matched to a gene. Per the germline V gene, CDR1 is SGHDT and CDR2 is YYEEEE. Note on this clonotype: The antigen remains undetermined.

Per-sample yields of isolated PBMCs were at least 6 million. Findings of the study overall: Aged donors had fewer naive CD4+ cells and lower diversity than long-lived donors.

A sample-barcoded 5' primer and a J-beta primer mix were used in a second PCR of roughly 7 to 11 cycles. Each cDNA molecule was tagged by a template-switch adaptor with 12 random nucleotides. There were at least 3 million CDR3-containing paired-end reads obtained from each sample. One entry per CDR3 protein, called by TCRdb with MiXCR from the 5' RACE reads. The repertoire holds hundreds of thousands of distinct CDR3 sequences, with around 21% as singletons. The sequenced sample was blood. V and J are TRBV5-6 and TRBJ2-1; the match to TRBD2 covers 10 bases. The sequence was collected from an older man in good health. The CDR3, as DNA: TGTGCCAGCAGCTTGCTAGCGGGAGCTGTCAATGAGCAGTTCTTC. It yields the protein CASSLLAGAVNEQFF. Supplemented by reference TRBV5-6 and TRBJ2-1, the full variable domain reads DAGVTQSPTHLIKTRGQQVTLRCSPKSGHDTVSWYQQALGQGPQFIFQYYEEEERQRGNFPDRFSGHQFPNYSSELNVNALLLGDSALYLCASSLLAGAVNEQFFGPGTRLTVL.